A single sample is the source of the 4 T cell receptor beta chains below, sequenced in a study of blood T cell repertoires in COVID-19. This table comes from immunoSEQ multiplex PCR, and its TCRdb copy is limited to in-frame clones, with some not included. The profile covers about 350,000 clones, with about 90% appearing a single time and 0.95% to 1.1% taken by the ten largest. The specimen sequenced was PBMCs or T cells enriched from blood (not recorded which). The receptors derive from a woman in her 30s who had been exposed to COVID-19.

The chain is built from TRBV28 and TRBJ1-4; D is perhaps TRBD1 (5 bases). From germline, CDR1 is MDHEN and CDR2 SYDVKM. V was trimmed by 3 bases and J by 8 bases, leaving 19 bases between them. CDR3 size: 16 residues. CDR3 residues: CASSFVPGTGEEKLFF. CDR3 in DNA: TGTGCCAGCAGTTTCGTTCCAGGGACGGGGGAAGAAAAACTGTTTTTT.

The chain couples TRBV9 to TRBJ2-1, with TRBD2 matching over 12 bases. CDR3 length: 16 amino acids. CDR1 and CDR2 from the germline V gene are SGDLS and YYNGEE. J was trimmed by 3 bases and V by 6 bases; bases with no gene match: 7. In nucleotides, the CDR3 is TGTGCCAGCACCTTCGGACTAGCGGGAAGCTACAATGAGCAGTTCTTC. This encodes CASTFGLAGSYNEQFF.

The V gene is TRBV29-1, the J gene TRBJ2-7; 9 bases align to TRBD1. J lost 2 bases, V lost 7 bases, and 12 bases had no gene match. This CDR3 comprises 15 residues. CDR1 SQVTM and CDR2 ANQGSEA come from the germline V gene. Here the CDR3 reads CSAPEGQGRTYEQYF. CDR3 bases: TGCAGCGCCCCAGAGGGACAGGGTAGGACCTACGAGCAGTACTTC.

The chain couples TRBV5-4 to TRBJ2-1; possibly TRBD2 for D (6 bases). V dropped 0 bases and J dropped 0 bases, with 10 bases sitting between them. Per the germline V gene, CDR1 is SGHNT and CDR2 is YYREEE (reference sequence). The CDR3 totals 16 residues. The CDR3 loop reads CASSLELADSYNEQFF. CDR3 DNA: TGTGCCAGCAGCTTGGAACTAGCTGACTCCTACAATGAGCAGTTCTTC.